The sequence of this T cell receptor (beta chain) was determined in a study of cytomegalovirus exposure and HLA in healthy donors. Study results and caveats: Other equally common chains were less clonally expanded than HLA-associated TCR beta chains, a later analysis showed. One variant, a missense change in DCLRE1C, was linked in a later analysis to TCR beta V- and J-gene trimming.

CDR1 is SNHLY, CDR2 FYNNEI, per germline. This CDR3 is 18 amino acids long. Trimming shortened V by 7 bases and J by 5 bases, and 29 bases separated the two germline ends. Notes on this clone: The antigen remains undetermined.

Primers included in the PCR were 60 Vbeta and 13 Jbeta primers. Clones were sequenced by immunoSEQ multiplex PCR, and TCRdb holds only the in-frame ones, with some missing. The sample's table shows around 100,000 clones. Sequences were obtained from PBMCs. The clonotype originates from a man aged 40-49 years in good health and CMV-seropositive. The rearrangement links TRBV2 to TRBJ1-1, with a possible D match to TRBD1 (6 bases). CDR3 protein: CASTHTAQGRAQRTEAFF. Written as DNA, the CDR3 is TGTGCCAGCACCCATACCGCACAGGGTAGGGCTCAGAGGACTGAAGCTTTCTTT. Full variable domain (missing parts from reference TRBV2 and TRBJ1-1): EPEVTQTPSHQVTQMGQEVILRCVPISNHLYFYWYRQILGQKVEFLVSFYNNEISEKSEIFDDQFSVERPDGSNFTLKIRSTKLEDSAMYFCASTHTAQGRAQRTEAFFGQGTRLTVV.